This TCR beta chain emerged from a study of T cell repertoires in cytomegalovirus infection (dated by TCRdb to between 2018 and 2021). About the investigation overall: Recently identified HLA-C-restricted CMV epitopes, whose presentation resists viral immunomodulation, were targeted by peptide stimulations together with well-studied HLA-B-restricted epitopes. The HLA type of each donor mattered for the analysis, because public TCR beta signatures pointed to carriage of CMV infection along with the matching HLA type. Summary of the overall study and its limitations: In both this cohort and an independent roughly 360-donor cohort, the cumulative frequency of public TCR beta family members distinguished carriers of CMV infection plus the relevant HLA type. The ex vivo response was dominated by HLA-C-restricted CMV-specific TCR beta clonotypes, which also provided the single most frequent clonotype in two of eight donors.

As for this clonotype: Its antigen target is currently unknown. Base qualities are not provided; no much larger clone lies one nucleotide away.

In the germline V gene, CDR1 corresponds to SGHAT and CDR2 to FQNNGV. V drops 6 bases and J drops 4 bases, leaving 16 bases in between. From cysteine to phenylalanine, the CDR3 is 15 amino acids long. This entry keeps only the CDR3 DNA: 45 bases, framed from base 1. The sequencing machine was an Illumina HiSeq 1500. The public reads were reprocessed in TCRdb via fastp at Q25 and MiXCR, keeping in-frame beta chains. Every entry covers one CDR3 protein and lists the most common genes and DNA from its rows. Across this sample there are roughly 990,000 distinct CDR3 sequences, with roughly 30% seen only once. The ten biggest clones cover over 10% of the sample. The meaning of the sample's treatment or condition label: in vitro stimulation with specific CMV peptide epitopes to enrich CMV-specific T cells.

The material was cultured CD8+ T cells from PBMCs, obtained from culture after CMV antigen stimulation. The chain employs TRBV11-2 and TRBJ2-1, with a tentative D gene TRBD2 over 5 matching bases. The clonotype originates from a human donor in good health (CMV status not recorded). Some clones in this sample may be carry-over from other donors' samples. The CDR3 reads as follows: CASSPPGVLYNEQFF. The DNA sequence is TGTGCCAGCAGTCCCCCCGGGGTGCTATACAATGAGCAGTTCTTC.